The source of this T cell receptor beta chain is a study of blood T cell repertoires in COVID-19. About the study: PBMCs, B-cell-depleted T cells, or T cells provided the cDNA or gDNA that made up the material.

The data were produced by immunoSEQ multiplex PCR, yet TCRdb's version contains in-frame clones alone and is incomplete. The table includes 48,000 or so clones, about 84% detected once. The CDR3 spans 15 residues. Germline V CDR1 and CDR2: SGHTA, FQGNSA. V was clipped by 1 base and J by 3 bases; unmatched bases: 5. This chain joins TRBV7-2 and TRBJ1-1; 7 positions agree with TRBD1. The TCR comes from a woman aged 60 to 75 with acute or convalescent COVID-19. Sequencing input: peripheral blood. The CDR3 region has the DNA TGTGCCAGCAGCTTAGACAGGGGTAGGGACACTGAAGCTTTCTTT. Translated: CASSLDRGRDTEAFF.